The entry that follows covers one T cell receptor beta chain sequence. Unique molecular identifiers tagged the TCRbeta library. TCRdb recomputed calls from the PCR reads with MiXCR, one row per CDR3 protein. This sample has about 540,000 distinct CDR3 sequences, with 15% to 20% found just once. The junction had 7 bases not matched to a gene; V was cut back by 4 bases and J by 4 bases. CDR1 and CDR2 from the germline V gene are SGHRS and YFSETQ. The CDR3 totals 15 residues. This sample is drawn from a study of T-cell reconstitution after alpha-beta-depleted transplantation in children. The genes are TRBV5-1 and TRBJ1-2; 10 bases fit TRBD1. This clonotype was sampled from a human donor who donated a stem cell graft to a child with acute lymphoblastic leukemia. Sequencing used PBMCs from the stem cell graft donor, obtained from the stem cell graft. The CDR3 bases are TGCGCCAGCAGCGGGGGACAGGGGTCGGCCTATGGCTACACCTTC. It specifies CASSGGQGSAYGYTF.